This entry concerns a single TCR beta chain. Its antigen remains unidentified. Base qualities are not at hand, and no much larger clone is one base apart. Participants in the prospective study were enrolled through a virtual design, were aged roughly 18 to 90 years, and lived in 24 United States geographic areas. In the prospective study, participants were assigned to cohorts based on the clinical history participants reported in a screening survey and a study questionnaire. Each participant in the prospective study had whole blood, serum and a nasopharyngeal or oropharyngeal swab collected by mobile phlebotomists. Prospective study participants could optionally give additional blood draws and questionnaires over an approximately 2-month period. Before DNA extraction, prospective study blood samples were shipped either frozen or at room temperature. TCRbeta CDR3 regions were amplified from genomic DNA by means of the immunoSEQ Assay, a bias-controlled multiplex PCR. In the original analysis: The number of nucleated cells in each sample was estimated from the amplification of reference gene primers within the assay. Sequence reads were collapsed and filtered to measure the absolute abundance of every unique TCRbeta CDR3 rearrangement. For each sample, productive Simpson clonality was calculated as the square root of Simpson's diversity index over productive rearrangements. TCRdb took this table from immuneACCESS and kept in-frame rearrangements with V and J called. Such tables lack part of the clones; where checked against another copy, unresolved V genes explain under half of the gap, and the rest is unexplained. V and J calls plus clone size are reproduced from that table; the DNA served to infer D and trimming. The sample has about 220,000 clones on record, around 90% of them singletons. The top ten constitute roughly 14% of the sample.

The junction shows trimming of 1 base on V and 4 bases on J, and the gene matches do not reach 2 bases of it. The CDR3 spans 15 residues, from the cysteine through the phenylalanine. Solely the CDR3 DNA is kept, with 45 bases framed from the first base. CDR1 and CDR2, looked up from the germline V gene (reference sequence), are LNHNV and YYDKDF. These data are taken from a study of blood T cell repertoires in COVID-19 (dated by TCRdb to 2020 to 2021). The study in broad terms: Collaborator samples came from the United States, Italy and Spain and covered acute and convalescent phases of COVID-19. A de-identified subject ID, COVID-19 status, age in years and sex were almost always included in the sample metadata. The material from the prospective study consisted of cDNA or gDNA derived from T cells, B-cell-depleted T cells, or PBMCs. Subjects who had been exposed to COVID-19, were actively infected with it, or had recovered from it provided the deeply sampled blood TCRbeta repertoires that made up the dataset. The repertoires were released in a freely available public database intended as a resource for research on the immune response to SARS-CoV-2. HLA class I and class II types, where available, came from metadata supplied by the sample provider rather than from assay-based typing. Samples came from the ongoing ImmuneRACE study (first 160 participants) plus 1,254 subjects from 6 global collaborators.

What the authors observed across the whole study: The amount of clinical and demographic metadata varied by source and participant and was provided uncurated.

This receptor chain uses TRBV15 and TRBJ1-1, with 11 junctional bases fitting TRBD1. The clonotype was recovered from a woman aged 45-65 years with acute COVID-19. The sample consisted of PBMCs or T cells enriched from blood (not recorded which). The encoded CDR3 is CATSRGGTGGTEAFF. The nucleotide sequence reads as follows: TGTGCCACCAGCAGAGGCGGGACAGGGGGCACTGAAGCTTTCTTT.